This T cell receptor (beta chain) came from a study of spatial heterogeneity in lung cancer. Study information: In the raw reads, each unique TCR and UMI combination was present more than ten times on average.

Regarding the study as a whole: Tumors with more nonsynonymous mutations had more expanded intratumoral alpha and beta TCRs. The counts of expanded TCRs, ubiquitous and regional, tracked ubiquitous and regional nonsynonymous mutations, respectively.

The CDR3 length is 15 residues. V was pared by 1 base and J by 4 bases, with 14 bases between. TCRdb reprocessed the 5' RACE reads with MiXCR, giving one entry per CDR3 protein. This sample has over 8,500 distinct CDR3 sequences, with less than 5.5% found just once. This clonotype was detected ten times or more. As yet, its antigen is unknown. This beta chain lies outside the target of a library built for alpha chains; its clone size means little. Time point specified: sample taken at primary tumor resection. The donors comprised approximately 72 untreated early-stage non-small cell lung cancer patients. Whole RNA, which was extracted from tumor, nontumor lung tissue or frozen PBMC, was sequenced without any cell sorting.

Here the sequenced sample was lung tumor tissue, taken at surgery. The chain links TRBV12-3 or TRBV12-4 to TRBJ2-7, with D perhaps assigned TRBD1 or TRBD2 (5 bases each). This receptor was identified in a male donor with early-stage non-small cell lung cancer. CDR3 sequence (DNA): TGTGCCAGCAGTTTAGACAACGAGGGGTTTTACGAGCAGTACTTC. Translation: CASSLDNEGFYEQYF.